The clone carrying this T cell receptor beta chain has more than one count but fewer than ten. Its antigen is unknown. The method was immunoSEQ multiplex PCR; TCRdb's version includes in-frame clones alone and lacks a portion of them. There are over 150,000 clones in the sample; 86% occur only once, and about 2.2% lies in the top ten. These data are taken from a study of cytomegalovirus exposure and HLA in healthy donors. Study-level points and caveats: The study recorded 164 TCR beta chains that were cytomegalovirus-associated. Some public TCRs appeared in many individuals, while most sequences were rare.

The CDR3 runs 14 residues. CDR1 is SGHNT and CDR2 is YYREEE in the germline V gene (reference sequence). The sample comprised PBMCs. This chain joins TRBV5-4 and TRBJ2-2; 8 bases align to TRBD1. The clonotype was recovered from a human donor in good health. DNA for the CDR3: TGTGCTCTCTCCGGACAGGGAATCGGCGGGGAGCTGTTTTTT. Protein: CALSGQGIGGELFF.